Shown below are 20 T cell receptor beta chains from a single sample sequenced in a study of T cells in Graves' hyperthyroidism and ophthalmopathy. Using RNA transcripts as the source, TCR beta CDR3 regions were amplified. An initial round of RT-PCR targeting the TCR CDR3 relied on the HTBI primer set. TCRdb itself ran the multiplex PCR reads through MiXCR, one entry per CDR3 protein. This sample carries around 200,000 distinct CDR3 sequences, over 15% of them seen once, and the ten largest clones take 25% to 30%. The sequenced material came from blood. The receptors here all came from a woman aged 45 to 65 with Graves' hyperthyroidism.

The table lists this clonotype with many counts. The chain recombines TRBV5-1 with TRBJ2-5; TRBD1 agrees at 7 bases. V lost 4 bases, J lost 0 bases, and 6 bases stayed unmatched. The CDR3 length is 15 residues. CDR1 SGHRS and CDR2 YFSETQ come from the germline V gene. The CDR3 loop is CASSLSTGDQETQYF. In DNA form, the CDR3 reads TGCGCCAGCAGCCTATCCACAGGGGACCAAGAGACCCAGTACTTC. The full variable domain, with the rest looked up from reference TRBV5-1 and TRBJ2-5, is KAGVTQTPRYLIKTRGQQVTLSCSPISGHRSVSWYQQTPGQGLQFLFEYFSETQRNKGNFPGRFSGRQFSNSRSEMNVSTLELGDSALYLCASSLSTGDQETQYFGPGTRLLVL.

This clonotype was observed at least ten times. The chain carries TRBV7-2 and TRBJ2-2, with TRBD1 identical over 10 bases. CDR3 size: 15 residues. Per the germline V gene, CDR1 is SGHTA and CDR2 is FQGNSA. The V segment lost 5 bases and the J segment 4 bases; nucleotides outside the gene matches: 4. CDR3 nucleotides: TGTGCCAGCAGCGGGAGGACAGGGGGCACCGGGGAGCTGTTTTTT. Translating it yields CASSGRTGGTGELFF.

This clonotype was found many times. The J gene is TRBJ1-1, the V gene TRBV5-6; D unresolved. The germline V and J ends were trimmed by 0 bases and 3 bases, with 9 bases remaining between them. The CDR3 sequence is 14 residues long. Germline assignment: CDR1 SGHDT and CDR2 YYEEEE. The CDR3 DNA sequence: TGTGCCAGCAGCTTGGCCTGGGCCGACACTGAAGCTTTCTTT. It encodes CASSLAWADTEAFF.

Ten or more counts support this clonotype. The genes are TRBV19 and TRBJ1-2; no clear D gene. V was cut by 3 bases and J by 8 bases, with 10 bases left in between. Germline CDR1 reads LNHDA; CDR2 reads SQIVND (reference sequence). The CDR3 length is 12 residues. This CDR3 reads CASSMSPSGYTF. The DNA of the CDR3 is TGTGCCAGTAGTATGTCACCGTCCGGCTACACCTTC.

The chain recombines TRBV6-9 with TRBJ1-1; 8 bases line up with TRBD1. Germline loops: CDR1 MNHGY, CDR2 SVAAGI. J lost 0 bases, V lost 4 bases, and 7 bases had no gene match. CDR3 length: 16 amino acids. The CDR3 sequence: CASSSGGATMNTEAFF. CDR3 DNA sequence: TGTGCCAGCAGTTCAGGGGGCGCGACCATGAACACTGAAGCTTTCTTT.

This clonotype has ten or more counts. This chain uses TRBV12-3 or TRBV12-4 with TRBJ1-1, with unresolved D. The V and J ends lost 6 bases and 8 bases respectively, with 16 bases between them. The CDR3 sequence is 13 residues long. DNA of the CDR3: TGTGCCAGCAGCAATAAAGGGCTATTCGAAGCTTTCTTT. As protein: CASSNKGLFEAFF.

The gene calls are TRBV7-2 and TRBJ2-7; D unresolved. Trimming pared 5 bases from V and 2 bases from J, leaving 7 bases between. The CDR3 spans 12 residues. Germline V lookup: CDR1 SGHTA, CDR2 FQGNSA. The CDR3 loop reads CASSLNPYEQYF. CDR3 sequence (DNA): TGTGCCAGCAGCCTCAACCCCTACGAGCAGTACTTC.

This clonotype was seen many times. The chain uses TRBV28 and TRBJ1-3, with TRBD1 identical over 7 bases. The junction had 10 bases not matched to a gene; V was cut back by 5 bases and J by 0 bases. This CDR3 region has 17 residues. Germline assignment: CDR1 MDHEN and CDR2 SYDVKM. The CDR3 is CASSELQGTLSGNTIYF. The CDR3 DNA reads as TGTGCCAGCAGTGAATTACAGGGGACTCTCTCTGGAAACACCATATATTTT.

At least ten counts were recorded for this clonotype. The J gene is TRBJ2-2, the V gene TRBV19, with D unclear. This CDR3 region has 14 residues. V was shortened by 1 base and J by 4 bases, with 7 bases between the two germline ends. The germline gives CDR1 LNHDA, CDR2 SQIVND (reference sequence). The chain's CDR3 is CASSIGGGTGELFF. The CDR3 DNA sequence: TGTGCCAGTAGTATAGGAGGTGGCACCGGGGAGCTGTTTTTT.

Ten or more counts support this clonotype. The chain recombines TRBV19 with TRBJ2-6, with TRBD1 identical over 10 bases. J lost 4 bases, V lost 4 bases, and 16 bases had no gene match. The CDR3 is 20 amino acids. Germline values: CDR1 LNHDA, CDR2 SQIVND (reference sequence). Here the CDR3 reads CASSTTPRDRGIAGANVLTF. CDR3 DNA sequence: TGTGCCAGTAGTACCACCCCGAGGGACAGGGGAATAGCAGGGGCCAACGTCCTGACTTTC.

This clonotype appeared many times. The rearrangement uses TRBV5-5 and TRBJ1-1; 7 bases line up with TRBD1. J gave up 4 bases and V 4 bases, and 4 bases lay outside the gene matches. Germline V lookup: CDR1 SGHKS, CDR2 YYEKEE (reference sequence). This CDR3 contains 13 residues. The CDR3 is CASSLWDSTEAFF. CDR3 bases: TGTGCCAGCAGCCTTTGGGACAGCACTGAAGCTTTCTTT.

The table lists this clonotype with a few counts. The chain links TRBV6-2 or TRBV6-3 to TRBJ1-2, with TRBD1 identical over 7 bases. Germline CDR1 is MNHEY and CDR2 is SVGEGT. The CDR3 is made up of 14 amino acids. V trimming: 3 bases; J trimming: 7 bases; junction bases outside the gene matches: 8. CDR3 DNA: TGTGCCAGCAGTTATTCGGGAAGGGACAGTGGCTACACCTTC. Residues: CASSYSGRDSGYTF.

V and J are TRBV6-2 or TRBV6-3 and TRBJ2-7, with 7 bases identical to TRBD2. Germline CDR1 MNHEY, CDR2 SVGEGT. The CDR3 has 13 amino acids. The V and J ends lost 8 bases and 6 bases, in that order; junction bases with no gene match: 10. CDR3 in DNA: TGTGCCAGCGGGAGGGACTCGCGGGGCGAGCAGTACTTC. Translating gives CASGRDSRGEQYF.

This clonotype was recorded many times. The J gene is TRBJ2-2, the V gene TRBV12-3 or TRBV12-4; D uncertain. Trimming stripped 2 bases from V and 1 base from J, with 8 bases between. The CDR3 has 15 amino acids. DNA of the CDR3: TGTGCCAGCAGTTTATGGCAGATGAACACCGGGGAGCTGTTTTTT. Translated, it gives CASSLWQMNTGELFF.

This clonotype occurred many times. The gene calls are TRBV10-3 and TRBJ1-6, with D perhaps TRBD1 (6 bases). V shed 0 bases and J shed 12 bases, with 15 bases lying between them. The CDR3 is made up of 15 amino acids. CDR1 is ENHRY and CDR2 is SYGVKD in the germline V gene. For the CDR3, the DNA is TGTGCCATCAGTGAGTCGAGTGCAGGGGTCGGACCCCTCCACTTT. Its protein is CAISESSAGVGPLHF.

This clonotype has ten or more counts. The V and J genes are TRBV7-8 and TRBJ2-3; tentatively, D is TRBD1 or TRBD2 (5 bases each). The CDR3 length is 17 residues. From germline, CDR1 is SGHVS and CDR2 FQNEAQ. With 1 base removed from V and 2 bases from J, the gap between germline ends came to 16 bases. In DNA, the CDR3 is TGTGCCAGCAGCTTAGGGACCTCCGAGGGGCCCACAGATACGCAGTATTTT. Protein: CASSLGTSEGPTDTQYF.

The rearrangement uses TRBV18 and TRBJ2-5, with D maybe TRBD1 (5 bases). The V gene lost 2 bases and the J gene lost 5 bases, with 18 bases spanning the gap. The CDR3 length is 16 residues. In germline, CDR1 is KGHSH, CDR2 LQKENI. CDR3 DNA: TGTGCCAGCTCACCAGGACGACAGTTGATGTTGGAGACCCAGTACTTC. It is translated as CASSPGRQLMLETQYF.

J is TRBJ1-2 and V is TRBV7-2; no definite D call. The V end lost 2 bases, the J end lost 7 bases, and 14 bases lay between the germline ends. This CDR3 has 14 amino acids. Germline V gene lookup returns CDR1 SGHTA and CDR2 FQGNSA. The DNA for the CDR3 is TGTGCCAGCAGCTTAAGGCAGCGAGGTCTTGGCTACACCTTC. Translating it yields CASSLRQRGLGYTF.

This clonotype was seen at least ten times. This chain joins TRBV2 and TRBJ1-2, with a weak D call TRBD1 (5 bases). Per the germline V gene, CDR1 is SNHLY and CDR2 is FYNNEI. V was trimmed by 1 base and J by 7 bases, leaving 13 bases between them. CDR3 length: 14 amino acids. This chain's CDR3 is CASSEVQGLSGYTF. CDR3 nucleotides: TGTGCCAGCAGTGAAGTCCAGGGCTTATCTGGCTACACCTTC.

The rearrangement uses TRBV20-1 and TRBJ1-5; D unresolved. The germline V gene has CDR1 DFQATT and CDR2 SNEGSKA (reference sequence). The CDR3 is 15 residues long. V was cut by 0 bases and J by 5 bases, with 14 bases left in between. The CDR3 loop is CSARDRMSNYQPQHF. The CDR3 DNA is TGCAGTGCTAGAGATCGTATGTCAAACTATCAGCCCCAGCATTTT.